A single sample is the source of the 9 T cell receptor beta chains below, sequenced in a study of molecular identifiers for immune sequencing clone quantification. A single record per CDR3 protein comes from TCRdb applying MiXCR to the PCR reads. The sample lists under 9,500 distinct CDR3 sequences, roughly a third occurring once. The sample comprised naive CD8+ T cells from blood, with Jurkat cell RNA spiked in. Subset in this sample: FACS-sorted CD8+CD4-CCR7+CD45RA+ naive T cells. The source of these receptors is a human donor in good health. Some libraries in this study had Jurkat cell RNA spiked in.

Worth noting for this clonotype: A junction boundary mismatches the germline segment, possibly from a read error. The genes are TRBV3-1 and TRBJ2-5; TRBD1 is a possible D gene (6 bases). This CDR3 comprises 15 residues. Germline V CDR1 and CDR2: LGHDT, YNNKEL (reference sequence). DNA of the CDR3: TGTGCCAGCGGCCAAGATCCAGGGGAAGGAGAGACCCAGTACTTC. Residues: CASGQDPGEGETQYF.

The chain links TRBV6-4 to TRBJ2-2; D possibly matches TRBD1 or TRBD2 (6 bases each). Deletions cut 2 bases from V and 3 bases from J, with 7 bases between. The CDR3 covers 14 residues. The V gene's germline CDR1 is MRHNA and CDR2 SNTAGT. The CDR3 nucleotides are TGTGCCAGCAGTGACGGGGGGCACACCGGGGAGCTGTTTTTT. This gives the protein CASSDGGHTGELFF.

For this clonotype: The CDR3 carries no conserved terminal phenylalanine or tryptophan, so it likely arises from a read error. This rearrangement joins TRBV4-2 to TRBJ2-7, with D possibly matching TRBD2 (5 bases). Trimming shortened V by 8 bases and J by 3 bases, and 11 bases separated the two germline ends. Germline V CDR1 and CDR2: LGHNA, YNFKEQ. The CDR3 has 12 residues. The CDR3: CASGPGGYEQYI. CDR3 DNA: TGTGCCAGCGGCCCCGGAGGCTACGAGCAGTACATC.

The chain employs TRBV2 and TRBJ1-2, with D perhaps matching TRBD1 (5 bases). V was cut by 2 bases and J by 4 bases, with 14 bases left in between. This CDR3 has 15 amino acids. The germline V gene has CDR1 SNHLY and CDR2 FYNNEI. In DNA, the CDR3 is TGTGCCAGCAGTGAATTGGGCAGGGTGTCCTATGGCTACACCTTC. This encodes CASSELGRVSYGYTF.

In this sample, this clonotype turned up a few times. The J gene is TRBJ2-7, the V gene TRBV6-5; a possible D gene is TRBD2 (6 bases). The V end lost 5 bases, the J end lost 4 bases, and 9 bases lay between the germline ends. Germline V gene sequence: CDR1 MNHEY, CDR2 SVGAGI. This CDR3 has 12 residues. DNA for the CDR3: TGTGCCAGCAGTCCCAGCGGGTACGAGCAGTACTTC. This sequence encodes CASSPSGYEQYF.

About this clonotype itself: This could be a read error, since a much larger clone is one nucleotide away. CDR3: CASSHSVITDTQYF. CDR3 bases: TGTGCCAGCAGCCACTCAGTGATCACAGATACGCAGTATTTT. The V and J genes are TRBV7-2 and TRBJ2-3; D is unclear. This CDR3 has 14 amino acids. Trimming took 5 bases from V and 2 from J, leaving 11 bases between them. The germline V gene has CDR1 SGHTA and CDR2 FQGNSA.

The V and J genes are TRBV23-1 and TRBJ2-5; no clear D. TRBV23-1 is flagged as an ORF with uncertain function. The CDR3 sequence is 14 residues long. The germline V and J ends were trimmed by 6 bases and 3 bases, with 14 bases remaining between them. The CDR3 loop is CASRQLFSKETQYF. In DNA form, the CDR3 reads TGCGCCAGCAGACAGTTATTCTCCAAAGAGACCCAGTACTTC.

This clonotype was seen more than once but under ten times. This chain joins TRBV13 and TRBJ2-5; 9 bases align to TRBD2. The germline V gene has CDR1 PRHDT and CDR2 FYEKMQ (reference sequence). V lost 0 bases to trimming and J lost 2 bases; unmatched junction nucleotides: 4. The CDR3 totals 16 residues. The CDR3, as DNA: TGTGCCAGCAGCTTAGGGCCGCGGGAGGGTCAAGAGACCCAGTACTTC. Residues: CASSLGPREGQETQYF.

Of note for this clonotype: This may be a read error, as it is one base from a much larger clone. The CDR3 is CASSYGNRPYGQYF. The CDR3 region has the DNA TGTGCCAGCAGTTATGGAAACAGGCCCTACGGGCAGTACTTC. The chain uses TRBV6-2 or TRBV6-3 and TRBJ2-7; the D gene is possibly TRBD1 (5 bases). CDR3 length equals 14 residues. Germline V gene lookup returns CDR1 MNHEY and CDR2 SVGEGT.